Shown below are 21 T cell receptor beta chains from a single sample sequenced in a study of cytomegalovirus exposure and HLA in healthy donors. It was with 60 Vbeta and 13 Jbeta primers that the PCR ran. Data came from immunoSEQ multiplex PCR; TCRdb stores just in-frame clones and leaves some out. This sample has 150,000 or so clones, with 70% to 85% found just once. Material: PBMCs. The receptors stem from a woman in her thirties in good health and CMV-seronegative.

The chain has TRBV6-1 and TRBJ1-1; 7 bases map to TRBD1. The CDR3 extends over 14 amino acids. The J segment lost 2 bases and the V segment lost 6 bases, leaving 6 bases of the junction unmatched. The germline V gene has CDR1 MNHNS and CDR2 SASEGT. CDR3 in DNA: TGTGCCAGCAGCGAAAACAGGGGAAACACTGAAGCTTTCTTT. This sequence encodes CASSENRGNTEAFF.

The DNA for the CDR3 is TGCAGCGTTGATGGGTTAGCGGATGAGCAGTTCTTC. Encoded protein: CSVDGLADEQFF. The genes are TRBV29-1 and TRBJ2-1; maybe TRBD2 (6 bases). V gave up 3 bases and J gave up 8 bases, with 11 bases separating them. Per germline, CDR1 SQVTM and CDR2 ANQGSEA. The CDR3 spans 12 residues.

The V and J genes are TRBV5-1 and TRBJ2-7; 8 bases are shared with TRBD1. The CDR3 covers 14 residues. Germline-derived CDR1 and CDR2 are SGHRS and YFSETQ. With V trimmed by 0 bases and J by 3 bases, 2 bases remained unmatched. The CDR3 region has the DNA TGCGCCAGCAGCTTGGAAACAGGGGGCTACGAGCAGTACTTC. Its protein product is CASSLETGGYEQYF.

This clone was detected only a few times. The chain employs TRBV5-6 and TRBJ2-3, with TRBD2 matching 10 bases. The junction had 6 bases not matched to a gene; V was cut back by 0 bases and J by 2 bases. Germline-derived CDR1 and CDR2 are SGHDT and YYEEEE. This CDR3 contains 17 residues. The CDR3 DNA reads as TGTGCCAGCAGCTTGGTCCTAGCGGGAGAAGACACAGATACGCAGTATTTT. It is translated as CASSLVLAGEDTDTQYF. The whole variable domain, filled in from reference TRBV5-6 and TRBJ2-3, reads DAGVTQSPTHLIKTRGQQVTLRCSPKSGHDTVSWYQQALGQGPQFIFQYYEEEERQRGNFPDRFSGHQFPNYSSELNVNALLLGDSALYLCASSLVLAGEDTDTQYFGPGTRLTVL.

This clone has a single count. The V and J genes are TRBV7-2 and TRBJ2-7, with D perhaps matching TRBD2 (5 bases). With 4 bases removed from V and 6 bases from J, the gap between germline ends came to 16 bases. This CDR3 is built from 14 residues. Per the germline V gene, CDR1 is SGHTA and CDR2 is FQGNSA. The CDR3, as DNA: TGTGCCAGCAGCTCTGGACTCTCAACGGCCGAGCAGTACTTC. This sequence encodes CASSSGLSTAEQYF. The full variable domain, in which reference TRBV7-2 and TRBJ2-7 provide the parts outside the CDR3, is GAGVSQSPSNKVTEKGKDVELRCDPISGHTALYWYRQSLGQGLEFLIYFQGNSAPDKSGLPSDRFSAERTGGSVSTLTIQRTQQEDSAVYLCASSSGLSTAEQYFGPGTRLTVT.

V is TRBV25-1 and J is TRBJ1-3; tentatively, D is TRBD1 (5 bases). Per germline, CDR1 MGHDK and CDR2 SYGVNS. V shed 2 bases and J shed 5 bases, with 13 bases lying between them. This CDR3 spans 15 amino acids. CDR3 sequence reads: CASSEQAGYRNTIYF. CDR3 sequence (DNA): TGTGCCAGCAGTGAACAAGCAGGGTATAGAAACACCATATATTTT.

V is TRBV5-4 and J is TRBJ1-6; tentatively, D is TRBD1 (6 bases). The V gene lost 1 base and the J gene lost 7 bases, with 12 bases spanning the gap. Looked up from germline, CDR1 is SGHNT and CDR2 is YYREEE (reference sequence). The CDR3 length is 15 residues. CDR3 sequence: CASSLNRQENSPLHF. The CDR3 DNA follows: TGTGCCAGCAGCTTGAACAGACAGGAAAATTCACCCCTCCACTTT.

This clone was seen more than once but under ten times. The chain carries TRBV6-6 and TRBJ1-1; 8 nucleotides agree with TRBD1. In germline, CDR1 is MNHNY, CDR2 SVGAGI (reference sequence). V gave up 6 bases and J gave up 7 bases; unmatched junction bases: 10. The CDR3 loop spans 14 amino acids. The CDR3 reads CASRSVTGGREAFF. The CDR3 DNA is TGTGCCAGCAGAAGCGTAACAGGGGGTCGTGAAGCTTTCTTT.

The chain combines TRBV18 with TRBJ1-2; the match to TRBD1 covers 8 bases. This CDR3 contains 18 residues. J gave up 3 bases and V 3 bases, and 15 bases lay outside the gene matches. The germline CDR1 and CDR2 sequences are KGHSH and LQKENI. CDR3 DNA sequence: TGTGCCAGCTCACCCCAGGGGGCGATAGTCCCATATGACTATGGCTACACCTTC. This codes for CASSPQGAIVPYDYGYTF.

The chain has TRBV9 and TRBJ1-1, with 7 bases identical to TRBD1. Trimming at V came to 0 bases and at J to 10 bases, leaving 6 bases not matched to a gene. Germline V gives CDR1 SGDLS, CDR2 YYNGEE. The CDR3 runs to 13 residues. This chain's CDR3 is CASSVGPDRLAFF. The CDR3, as DNA: TGTGCCAGCAGCGTAGGCCCGGACAGGTTAGCTTTCTTT. Full variable domain (rest looked up from reference TRBV9 and TRBJ1-1): DSGVTQTPKHLITATGQRVTLRCSPRSGDLSVYWYQQSLDQGLQFLIQYYNGEERAKGNILERFSAQQFPDLHSELNLSSLELGDSALYFCASSVGPDRLAFFGQGTRLTVV.

J is TRBJ2-7 and V is TRBV10-2; maybe TRBD2 (5 bases). The CDR3 runs 17 residues. Germline V gives CDR1 WSHSY, CDR2 SAAADI. V lost 6 bases and J 1 base, leaving 22 bases between the germline ends. The CDR3 DNA reads TGCGCCAGCAGAGGAATAGAGGGAAAAAATCCATCCTACGAGCAGTACTTC. Its translation is CASRGIEGKNPSYEQYF.

The rearrangement joins TRBV18 to TRBJ2-1; TRBD1 might be the D (5 bases). CDR1 KGHSH and CDR2 LQKENI come from the germline V gene. Trimming took 6 bases from V and 8 from J, leaving 20 bases between them. The CDR3 has 15 residues. The CDR3 loop reads CASSRGQGAYDEQFF. The CDR3 region has the DNA TGTGCCAGCTCCCGCGGCCAGGGCGCGTATGATGAGCAGTTCTTC.

CDR3 in amino acids: CASSLGDREGYEAFF. The CDR3 DNA sequence: TGCGCCAGCAGCTTGGGGGACAGGGAAGGATATGAAGCTTTCTTT. V gene TRBV5-1 combines with J gene TRBJ1-1, with 9 bases lining up with TRBD1. CDR1 is SGHRS and CDR2 is YFSETQ in the germline V gene. This CDR3 has 15 amino acids. J lost 7 bases, V lost 0 bases, and 7 bases had no gene match.

The CDR3 spells CASKEARTEAFF. The CDR3 DNA sequence: TGTGCCAGTAAAGAGGCGAGGACTGAAGCTTTCTTT. The chain recombines TRBV19 with TRBJ1-1; no definite D call. V lost 7 bases and J 5 bases, leaving 11 bases between the germline ends. CDR3 length equals 12 residues. Germline V gene lookup returns CDR1 LNHDA and CDR2 SQIVND (reference sequence).

The V call is TRBV4-2, the J call TRBJ2-1, with 7 nucleotides matching TRBD1. The CDR3 covers 14 residues. V gave up 1 base and J gave up 7 bases; unmatched junction bases: 4. Germline V gives CDR1 LGHNA, CDR2 YNFKEQ. In nucleotides, the CDR3 is TGTGCCAGCAGCCAAGGACAGGGTAATAATGAGCAGTTCTTC. Translated: CASSQGQGNNEQFF.

This clone was observed a single time. The V gene is TRBV13, the J gene TRBJ2-7; D possibly corresponds to TRBD2 (6 bases). Germline V gene sequence: CDR1 PRHDT, CDR2 FYEKMQ (reference sequence). V was pared by 4 bases and J by 7 bases, with 14 bases between. The CDR3 spans 13 residues. The CDR3 loop reads CASSSTVGGEQYF. The CDR3 coding sequence is TGTGCCAGCAGCTCCACCGTCGGGGGTGAGCAGTACTTC.

V gene TRBV18 combines with J gene TRBJ2-5, with 9 bases aligning to TRBD2. This CDR3 spans 14 amino acids. V shed 2 bases, J shed 4 bases, and the junction held 2 bases outside the gene matches. The V gene's germline CDR1 is KGHSH and CDR2 LQKENI. This CDR3 is CASSPSREGETQYF. The CDR3, as DNA: TGTGCCAGCTCACCATCGCGGGAGGGAGAGACCCAGTACTTC.

The chain links TRBV5-5 to TRBJ2-5; 8 nucleotides match TRBD1. This CDR3 comprises 16 residues. Germline lookup yields CDR1 SGHKS and CDR2 YYEKEE (reference sequence). V lost 0 bases, J lost 5 bases, and 9 bases stayed unmatched. The CDR3 spells CASSLDSAGGDETQYF. DNA of the CDR3: TGTGCCAGCAGCTTGGACTCGGCAGGGGGCGACGAGACCCAGTACTTC.

V and J are TRBV4-1 and TRBJ1-1, with 11 bases that match TRBD1. Germline CDR1 MGHRA, CDR2 YSYEKL. J lost 4 bases, V lost 4 bases, and 11 bases had no gene match. The CDR3 is 17 residues long. CDR3 protein: CASSPRTGGVTSTEAFF. The CDR3 nucleotides are TGCGCCAGCAGCCCCCGGACAGGGGGCGTCACTAGCACTGAAGCTTTCTTT.

The chain has TRBV4-2 and TRBJ1-4; possibly TRBD1 for D (6 bases). Germline CDR1 LGHNA, CDR2 YNFKEQ. The CDR3 is made up of 15 amino acids. Trimming shortened V by 7 bases and J by 0 bases, and 12 bases separated the two germline ends. CDR3 sequence: CASNRVSSTNEKLFF. DNA for the CDR3: TGTGCCAGCAACAGGGTCTCCTCAACTAATGAAAAACTGTTTTTT.

As regards this clone: At one end the junction does not follow the germline gene, possibly because of a read error. The chain joins TRBV5-1 to TRBJ1-2; D is ambiguous. Germline V gives CDR1 SGHRS, CDR2 YFSETQ. CDR3 length equals 14 residues. This CDR3 is CASRPTPANYGYPF. The CDR3 DNA reads as TGCGCCAGCAGACCCACTCCGGCAAACTATGGCTACCCCTTC.